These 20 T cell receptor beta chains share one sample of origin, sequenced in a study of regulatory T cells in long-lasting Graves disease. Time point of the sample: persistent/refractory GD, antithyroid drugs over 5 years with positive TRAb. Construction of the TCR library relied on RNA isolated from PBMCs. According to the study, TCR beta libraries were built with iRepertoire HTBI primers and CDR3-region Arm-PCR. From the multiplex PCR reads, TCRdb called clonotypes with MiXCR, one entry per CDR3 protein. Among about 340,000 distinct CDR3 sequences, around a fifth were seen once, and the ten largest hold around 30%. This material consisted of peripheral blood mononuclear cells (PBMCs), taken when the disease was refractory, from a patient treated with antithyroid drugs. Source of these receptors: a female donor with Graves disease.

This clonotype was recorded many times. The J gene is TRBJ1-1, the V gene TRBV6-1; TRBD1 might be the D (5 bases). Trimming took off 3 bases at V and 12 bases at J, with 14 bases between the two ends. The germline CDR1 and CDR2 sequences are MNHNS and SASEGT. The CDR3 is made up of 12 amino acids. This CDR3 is CASSDAGRRSFF. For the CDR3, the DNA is TGTGCCAGCAGTGACGCGGGACGTAGATCTTTCTTT.

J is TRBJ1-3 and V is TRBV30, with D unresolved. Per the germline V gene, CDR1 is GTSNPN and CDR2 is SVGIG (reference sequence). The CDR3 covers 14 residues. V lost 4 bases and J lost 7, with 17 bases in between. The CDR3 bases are TGTGCCTGGACCGTAGGGCAGCGTAGCAACACCATATATTTT. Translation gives CAWTVGQRSNTIYF.

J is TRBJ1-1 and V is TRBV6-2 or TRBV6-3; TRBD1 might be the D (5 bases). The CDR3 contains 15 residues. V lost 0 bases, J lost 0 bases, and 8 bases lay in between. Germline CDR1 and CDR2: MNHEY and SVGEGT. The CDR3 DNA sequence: TGTGCCAGCAGTTACTCCTGGGGACTGAACACTGAAGCTTTCTTT. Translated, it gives CASSYSWGLNTEAFF.

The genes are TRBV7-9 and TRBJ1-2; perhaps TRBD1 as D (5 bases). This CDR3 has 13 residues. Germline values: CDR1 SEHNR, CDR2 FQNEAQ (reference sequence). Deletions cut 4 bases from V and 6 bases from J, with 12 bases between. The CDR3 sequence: CASSSGQVDGYTF. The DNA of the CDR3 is TGTGCCAGCAGCTCAGGGCAGGTGGATGGCTACACCTTC. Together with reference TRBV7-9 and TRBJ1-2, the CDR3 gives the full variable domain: DTGVSQNPRHKITKRGQNVTFRCDPISEHNRLYWYRQTLGQGPEFLTYFQNEAQLEKSRLLSDRFSAERPKGSFSTLEIQRTEQGDSAMYLCASSSGQVDGYTFGSGTRLTVV.

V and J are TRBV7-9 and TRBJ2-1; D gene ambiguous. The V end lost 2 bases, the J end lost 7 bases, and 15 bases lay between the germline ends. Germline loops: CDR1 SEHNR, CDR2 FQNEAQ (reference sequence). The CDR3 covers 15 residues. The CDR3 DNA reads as TGTGCCAGCAGCTTACCGCGGCGGTTCGGGAATGAGCAGTTCTTC. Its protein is CASSLPRRFGNEQFF.

The CDR3 region is CASKRGGTSYEQFF. As DNA, the CDR3 is TGCGCCAGCAAGAGGGGAGGGACTAGCTATGAGCAGTTCTTC. The genes are TRBV4-1 and TRBJ2-1, with 9 positions matching TRBD2. The CDR3 runs to 14 residues. The J segment lost 8 bases and the V segment lost 7 bases, leaving 9 bases of the junction unmatched. In germline, CDR1 is MGHRA, CDR2 YSYEKL.

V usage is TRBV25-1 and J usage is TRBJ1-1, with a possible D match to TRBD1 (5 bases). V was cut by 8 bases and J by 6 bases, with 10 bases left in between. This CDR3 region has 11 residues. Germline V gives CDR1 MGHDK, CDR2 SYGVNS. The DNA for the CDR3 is TGTGCCAGCGGGGGATACGCTGAAGCTTTCTTT. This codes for CASGGYAEAFF.

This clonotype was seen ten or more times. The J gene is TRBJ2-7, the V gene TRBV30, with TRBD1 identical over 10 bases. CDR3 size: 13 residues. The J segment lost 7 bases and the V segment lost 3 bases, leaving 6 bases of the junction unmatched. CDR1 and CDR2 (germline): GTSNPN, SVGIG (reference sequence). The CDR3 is CAWRRQGAEEQYF. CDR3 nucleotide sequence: TGTGCCTGGAGACGACAGGGGGCGGAGGAGCAGTACTTC.

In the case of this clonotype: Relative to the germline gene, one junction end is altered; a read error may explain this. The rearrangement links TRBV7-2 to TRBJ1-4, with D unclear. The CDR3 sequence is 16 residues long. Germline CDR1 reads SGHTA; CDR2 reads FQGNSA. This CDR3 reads CASSWAPQATNEKLFF. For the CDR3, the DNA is TGTGCCAGCAGCTGGGCCCCTCAAGCAACTAATGAAAAACTGTTTTTC. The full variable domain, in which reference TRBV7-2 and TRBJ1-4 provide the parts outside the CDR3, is GAGVSQSPSNKVTEKGKDVELRCDPISGHTALYWYRQSLGQGLEFLIYFQGNSAPDKSGLPSDRFSAERTGGSVSTLTIQRTQQEDSAVYLCASSWAPQATNEKLFFGSGTQLSVL.

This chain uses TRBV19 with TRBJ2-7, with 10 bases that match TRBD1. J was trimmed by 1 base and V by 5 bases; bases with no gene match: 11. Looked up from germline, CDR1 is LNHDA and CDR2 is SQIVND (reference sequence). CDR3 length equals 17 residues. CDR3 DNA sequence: TGTGCCAGTAGTGCTTCCCCCGGGACAGGGGTTTCCTACGAGCAGTACTTC. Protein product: CASSASPGTGVSYEQYF.

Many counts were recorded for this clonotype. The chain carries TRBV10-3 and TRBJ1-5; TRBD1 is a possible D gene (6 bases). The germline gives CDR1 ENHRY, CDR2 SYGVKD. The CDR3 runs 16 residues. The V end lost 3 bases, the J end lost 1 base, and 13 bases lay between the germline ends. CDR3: CAISEGGYRSNQPQHF. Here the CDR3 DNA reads TGTGCCATCAGTGAAGGGGGGTACAGAAGCAATCAGCCCCAGCATTTT.

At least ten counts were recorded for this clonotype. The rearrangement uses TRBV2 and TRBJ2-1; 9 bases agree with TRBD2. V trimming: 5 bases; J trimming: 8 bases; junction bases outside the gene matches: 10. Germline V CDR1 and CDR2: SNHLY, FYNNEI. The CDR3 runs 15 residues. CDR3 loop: CASSLPSGGRDEQFF. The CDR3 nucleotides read TGTGCCAGCAGTCTCCCCAGCGGGGGGAGGGATGAGCAGTTCTTC.

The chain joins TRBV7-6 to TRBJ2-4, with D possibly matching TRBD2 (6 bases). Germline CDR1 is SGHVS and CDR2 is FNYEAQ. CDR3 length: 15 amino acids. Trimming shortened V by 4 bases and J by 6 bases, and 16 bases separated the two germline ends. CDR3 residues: CASSSGGGPINIQYF. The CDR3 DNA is TGTGCCAGCAGCTCTGGGGGAGGCCCGATAAACATTCAGTACTTC. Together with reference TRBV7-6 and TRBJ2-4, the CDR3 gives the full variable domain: GAGVSQSPRYKVTKRGQDVALRCDPISGHVSLYWYRQALGQGPEFLTYFNYEAQQDKSGLPNDRFSAERPEGSISTLTIQRTEQRDSAMYRCASSSGGGPINIQYFGAGTRLSVL.

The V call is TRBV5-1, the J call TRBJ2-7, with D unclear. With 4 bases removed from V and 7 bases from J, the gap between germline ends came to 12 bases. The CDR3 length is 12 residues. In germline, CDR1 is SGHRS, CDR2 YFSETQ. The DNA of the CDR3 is TGCGCCAGCAGCCCTTTCGGAGCGGAGCAGTACTTC. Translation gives CASSPFGAEQYF.

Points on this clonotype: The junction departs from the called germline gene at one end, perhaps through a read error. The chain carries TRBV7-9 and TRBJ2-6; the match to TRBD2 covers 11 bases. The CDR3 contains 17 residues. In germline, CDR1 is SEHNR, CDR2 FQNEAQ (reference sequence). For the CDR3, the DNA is TGTGCCAGCAACTTAGGGACTAGCGGCTCTGGGGCCAACGTCCTGACTTTC. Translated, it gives CASNLGTSGSGANVLTF.

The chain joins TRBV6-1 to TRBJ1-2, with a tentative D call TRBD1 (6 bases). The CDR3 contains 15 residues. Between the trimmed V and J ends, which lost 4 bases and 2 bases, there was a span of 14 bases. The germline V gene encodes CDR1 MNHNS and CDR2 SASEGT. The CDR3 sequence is CASSGPLQGNYGYTF. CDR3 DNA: TGTGCCAGCAGTGGACCCCTACAGGGAAACTATGGCTACACCTTC.

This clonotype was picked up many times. The CDR3 DNA follows: TGCGCCAGCAGCCCGGGAGGACAGGCGGCTGAAAAACTGTTTTTT. It translates to CASSPGGQAAEKLFF. The V call is TRBV5-1, the J call TRBJ1-4; 7 bases align to TRBD1. The CDR3 is 15 amino acids. Unmatched junction bases numbered 10, after V lost 4 bases and J lost 7 bases. Germline V gene sequence: CDR1 SGHRS, CDR2 YFSETQ.

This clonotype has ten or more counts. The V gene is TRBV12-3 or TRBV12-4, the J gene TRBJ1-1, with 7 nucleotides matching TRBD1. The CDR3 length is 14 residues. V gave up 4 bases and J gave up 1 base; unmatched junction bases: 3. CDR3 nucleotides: TGTGCCAGCAGTTCGCAGGGGGGGAACACTGAAGCTTTCTTT. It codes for CASSSQGGNTEAFF.

Here the CDR3 reads CASSQDGKLFF. Written as DNA, the CDR3 is TGCGCCAGCAGCCAAGACGGAAAACTGTTTTTT. The V and J genes are TRBV4-1 and TRBJ1-4; D gene unclear. Germline CDR1 reads MGHRA; CDR2 reads YSYEKL. The CDR3 has 11 amino acids. The V end was cut by 0 bases, the J end by 10 bases, with 3 bases between.

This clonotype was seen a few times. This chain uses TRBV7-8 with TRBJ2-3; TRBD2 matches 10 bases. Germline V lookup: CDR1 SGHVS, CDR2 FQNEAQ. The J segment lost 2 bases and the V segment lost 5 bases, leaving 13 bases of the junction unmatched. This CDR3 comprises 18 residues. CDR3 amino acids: CASSQRGSGGPLTDTQYF. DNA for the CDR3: TGTGCCAGCAGCCAGCGGGGTAGCGGGGGGCCACTCACAGATACGCAGTATTTT.